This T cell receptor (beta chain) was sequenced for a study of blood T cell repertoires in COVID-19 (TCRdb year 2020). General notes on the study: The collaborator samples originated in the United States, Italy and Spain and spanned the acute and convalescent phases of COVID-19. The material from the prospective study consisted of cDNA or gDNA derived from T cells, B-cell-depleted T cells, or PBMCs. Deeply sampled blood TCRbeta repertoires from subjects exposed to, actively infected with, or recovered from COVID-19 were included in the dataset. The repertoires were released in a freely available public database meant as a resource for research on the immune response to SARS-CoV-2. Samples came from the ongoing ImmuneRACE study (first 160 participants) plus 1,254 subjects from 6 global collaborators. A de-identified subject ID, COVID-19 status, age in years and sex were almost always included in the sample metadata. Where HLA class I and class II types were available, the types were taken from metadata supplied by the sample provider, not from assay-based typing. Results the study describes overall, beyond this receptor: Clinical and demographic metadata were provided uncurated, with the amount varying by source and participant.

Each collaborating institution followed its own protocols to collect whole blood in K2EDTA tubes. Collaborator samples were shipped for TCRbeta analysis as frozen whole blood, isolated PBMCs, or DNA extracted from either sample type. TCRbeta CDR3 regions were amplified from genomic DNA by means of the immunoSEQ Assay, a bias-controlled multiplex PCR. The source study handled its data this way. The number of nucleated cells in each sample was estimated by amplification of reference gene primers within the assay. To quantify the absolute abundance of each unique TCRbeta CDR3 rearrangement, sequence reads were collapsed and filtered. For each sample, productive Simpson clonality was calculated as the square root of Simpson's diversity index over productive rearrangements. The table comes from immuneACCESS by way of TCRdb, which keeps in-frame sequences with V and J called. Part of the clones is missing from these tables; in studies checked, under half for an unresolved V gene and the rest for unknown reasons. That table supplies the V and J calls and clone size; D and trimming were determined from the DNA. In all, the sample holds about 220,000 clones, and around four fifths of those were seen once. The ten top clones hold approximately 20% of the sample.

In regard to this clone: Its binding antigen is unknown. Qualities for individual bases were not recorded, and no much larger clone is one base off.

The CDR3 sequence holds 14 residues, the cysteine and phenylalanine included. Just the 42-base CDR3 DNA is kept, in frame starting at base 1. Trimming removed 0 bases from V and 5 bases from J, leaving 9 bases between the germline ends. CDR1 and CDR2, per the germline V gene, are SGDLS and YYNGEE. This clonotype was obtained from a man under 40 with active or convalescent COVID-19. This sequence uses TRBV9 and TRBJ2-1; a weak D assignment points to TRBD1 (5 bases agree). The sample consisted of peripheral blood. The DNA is TGTGCCAGCAGCGTAGTGGGGCAAAACAATGAGCAGTTCTTC. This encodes CASSVVGQNNEQFF. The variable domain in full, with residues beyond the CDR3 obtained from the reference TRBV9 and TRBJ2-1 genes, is DSGVTQTPKHLITATGQRVTLRCSPRSGDLSVYWYQQSLDQGLQFLIQYYNGEERAKGNILERFSAQQFPDLHSELNLSSLELGDSALYFCASSVVGQNNEQFFGPGTRLTVL.